These 20 T cell receptor beta chains originate from one sample sequenced in a study of blood T cell repertoires in COVID-19. Data came from immunoSEQ multiplex PCR; TCRdb stores just in-frame clones and leaves some out. This sample yields some 300,000 clones, of which 90% are seen a single time; more than 0.85% belongs to the top ten. Material: peripheral blood. The receptors were sampled from a woman in her forties with COVID-19, enrolled during active disease.

For this clone: The sample contains more than one DNA sequence encoding this CDR3. The J gene is TRBJ2-1, the V gene TRBV7-2; the match to TRBD2 covers 7 bases. The CDR3 has 15 amino acids. The germline CDR1 and CDR2 sequences are SGHTA and FQGNSA. V shed 5 bases and J 3 bases; nucleotides not matched to a gene: 7. The CDR3 here is CASSPSGGFYNEQFF. CDR3 DNA sequence: TGTGCCAGCAGCCCCTCCGGGGGGTTCTACAATGAGCAGTTCTTC.

The V call is TRBV6-6, the J call TRBJ2-7; D is uncertain. Per the germline V gene, CDR1 is MNHNY and CDR2 is SVGAGI (reference sequence). Trimming took 0 bases from V and 2 from J, leaving 11 bases between them. The CDR3 runs to 15 residues. The CDR3 protein is CASSYSNWATYEQYF. CDR3 sequence (DNA): TGTGCCAGCAGTTACTCGAACTGGGCGACCTACGAGCAGTACTTC.

This chain connects TRBV5-1 to TRBJ1-5, with a tentative D call TRBD1 (6 bases). V was shortened by 4 bases and J by 5 bases, with 16 bases between the two germline ends. The CDR3 runs 15 residues. From germline, CDR1 is SGHRS and CDR2 YFSETQ. CDR3 sequence: CASSLGRGMDQPQHF. CDR3 in DNA: TGCGCCAGCAGCCTCGGGAGGGGGATGGATCAGCCCCAGCATTTT. The full variable domain, in which reference TRBV5-1 and TRBJ1-5 provide the parts outside the CDR3, is KAGVTQTPRYLIKTRGQQVTLSCSPISGHRSVSWYQQTPGQGLQFLFEYFSETQRNKGNFPGRFSGRQFSNSRSEMNVSTLELGDSALYLCASSLGRGMDQPQHFGDGTRLSIL.

The CDR3 sequence: CASTLIGSSSYEQYF. The CDR3 nucleotides read TGTGCCAGCACCCTAATAGGGAGTAGCTCCTACGAGCAGTACTTC. The gene calls are TRBV7-9 and TRBJ2-7; D perhaps matches TRBD2 (5 bases). Trimming stripped 7 bases from V and 0 bases from J, with 16 bases between. The CDR3 is 15 residues long. Germline CDR1 reads SEHNR; CDR2 reads FQNEAQ (reference sequence).

V usage is TRBV5-4 and J usage is TRBJ2-1; TRBD2 matches at 10 bases. The germline gives CDR1 SGHNT, CDR2 YYREEE (reference sequence). The CDR3 is 16 residues long. Trimming cost V 2 bases and J 1 base; bases outside gene matches: 3. The CDR3 reads CASSFGLADSYNEQFF. The CDR3 DNA is TGTGCCAGCAGCTTCGGACTAGCGGATTCCTACAATGAGCAGTTCTTC.

The rearrangement uses TRBV6-5 and TRBJ2-1; D might be TRBD2 (5 bases). Trimming cost V 4 bases and J 16 bases, with 17 bases left between them. This CDR3 is built from 12 residues. Germline CDR1 is MNHEY and CDR2 is SVGAGI. CDR3 sequence reads: CASSSRGLHQFF. As DNA, the CDR3 is TGTGCCAGCAGTTCGCGAGGACTGCATCAATTCTTC.

V gene TRBV7-9 combines with J gene TRBJ1-4, with 10 bases matching TRBD1. The CDR3 is 13 amino acids. Germline lookup yields CDR1 SEHNR and CDR2 FQNEAQ (reference sequence). V shed 8 bases and J 10 bases; nucleotides not matched to a gene: 7. For the CDR3, the DNA is TGTGCCAGCGCTAGACAGGGGGCGCGAAAACTGTTTTTT. Protein product: CASARQGARKLFF.

This clone turned up a few times. The gene calls are TRBV7-2 and TRBJ1-5; D call uncertain. The CDR3 length is 15 residues. Between the trimmed V and J ends, which lost 1 base and 0 bases, there was a span of 7 bases. Per germline, CDR1 SGHTA and CDR2 FQGNSA. The CDR3: CASSLGRLSNQPQHF. CDR3 sequence (DNA): TGTGCCAGCAGCTTAGGGCGGCTTAGCAATCAGCCCCAGCATTTT.

The J gene is TRBJ2-3, the V gene TRBV7-9; 8 bases match TRBD1. This CDR3 contains 15 residues. Germline lookup yields CDR1 SEHNR and CDR2 FQNEAQ (reference sequence). J lost 2 bases, V lost 4 bases, and 5 bases had no gene match. CDR3 sequence reads: CASSSTGGTTDTQYF. As DNA, the CDR3 is TGTGCCAGCAGCTCCACAGGGGGTACCACAGATACGCAGTATTTT.

This chain connects TRBV5-1 to TRBJ2-1; 10 positions match TRBD1. J gave up 4 bases and V 1 base, and 5 bases lay outside the gene matches. The CDR3 spans 16 residues. CDR1 and CDR2 (germline): SGHRS, YFSETQ. CDR3 bases: TGCGCCAGCAGCTTGTCTGGACAGGGGGTTTACAATGAGCAGTTCTTC. Its translation: CASSLSGQGVYNEQFF.

This chain links TRBV15 with TRBJ1-6, with D perhaps TRBD1 (5 bases). Trimming took off 1 base at V and 7 bases at J, with 11 bases between the two ends. CDR3 length: 15 amino acids. CDR1 LNHNV and CDR2 YYDKDF come from the germline V gene (reference sequence). The CDR3 is CATSRVGGGNSPLHF. The CDR3 DNA reads as TGTGCCACCAGCAGAGTGGGGGGAGGGAATTCACCCCTCCACTTT. Full variable domain (outside the CDR3, taken from reference TRBV15 and TRBJ1-6): DAMVIQNPRYQVTQFGKPVTLSCSQTLNHNVMYWYQQKSSQAPKLLFHYYDKDFNNEADTPDNFQSRRPNTSFCFLDIRSPGLGDTAMYLCATSRVGGGNSPLHFGNGTRLTVT.

V and J are TRBV18 and TRBJ2-3, with D possibly matching TRBD1 (5 bases). V gave up 1 base and J gave up 2 bases, with 10 bases separating them. Germline assignment: CDR1 KGHSH and CDR2 LQKENI. The CDR3 spans 15 residues. The CDR3 DNA is TGTGCCAGCTCACCACTAGTCAGGGACACAGATACGCAGTATTTT. Translation: CASSPLVRDTDTQYF.

V and J are TRBV27 and TRBJ2-7; D is possibly TRBD2 (6 bases). The germline V gene has CDR1 MNHEY and CDR2 SMNVEV (reference sequence). The CDR3 is 14 residues long. V lost 0 bases to trimming and J lost 7 bases, with 13 bases between them. The CDR3 region is CASSLSTRLEEQYF. In nucleotides, the CDR3 is TGTGCCAGCAGTTTATCGACTAGATTAGAGGAGCAGTACTTC.

The CDR3 DNA reads as TGTGCCAGCACTGTCGGGGAAACAGGGAATAATTCACCCCTCCACTTT. Amino acids: CASTVGETGNNSPLHF. The chain joins TRBV13 to TRBJ1-6; maybe TRBD1 (6 bases). Germline V gene lookup returns CDR1 PRHDT and CDR2 FYEKMQ (reference sequence). V was shortened by 7 bases and J by 5 bases, with 18 bases between the two germline ends. The CDR3 is 16 residues long.

The chain has TRBV4-1 and TRBJ1-1; D remains unclear. The germline gives CDR1 MGHRA, CDR2 YSYEKL. V was pared by 5 bases and J by 6 bases, with 10 bases between. CDR3 length: 12 amino acids. The CDR3 sequence: CASSVPGAEAFF. DNA for the CDR3: TGCGCCAGCAGCGTACCGGGAGCTGAAGCTTTCTTT.

The V and J genes are TRBV27 and TRBJ2-7, with 8 bases identical to TRBD2. The CDR3 totals 15 residues. Looked up from germline, CDR1 is MNHEY and CDR2 is SMNVEV (reference sequence). V shed 4 bases, J shed 4 bases, and the junction held 9 bases outside the gene matches. CDR3 sequence: CASSSIRGGVYEQYF. The CDR3 region has the DNA TGTGCCAGCAGTTCGATCCGGGGGGGAGTTTACGAGCAGTACTTC.

CDR3 in DNA: TGTGCCAGCAGTAACCGGTCGCCTTTAACGGGGCAGTACTTC. Translated, it gives CASSNRSPLTGQYF. This chain joins TRBV27 and TRBJ2-7, with unresolved D. CDR1 is MNHEY and CDR2 is SMNVEV in the germline V gene (reference sequence). This CDR3 region has 14 residues. V lost 5 bases to trimming and J lost 9 bases, with 20 bases between them.

The rearrangement uses TRBV9 and TRBJ1-6; the D gene is possibly TRBD1 (6 bases). This CDR3 contains 13 residues. The germline V gene encodes CDR1 SGDLS and CDR2 YYNGEE. V lost 3 bases to trimming and J lost 11 bases, with 12 bases between them. The CDR3 reads CASSAEQGPPLHF. Written as DNA, the CDR3 is TGTGCCAGCAGCGCAGAGCAGGGGCCACCCCTCCACTTT. Full variable domain (rest looked up from reference TRBV9 and TRBJ1-6): DSGVTQTPKHLITATGQRVTLRCSPRSGDLSVYWYQQSLDQGLQFLIQYYNGEERAKGNILERFSAQQFPDLHSELNLSSLELGDSALYFCASSAEQGPPLHFGNGTRLTVT.

The chain carries TRBV28 and TRBJ1-5; D is possibly TRBD1 (5 bases). CDR3 length equals 15 residues. Germline CDR1 and CDR2: MDHEN and SYDVKM. V was pared by 6 bases and J by 4 bases, with 16 bases between. The CDR3, as DNA: TGTGCCAGCAGCCATCGCCGGGGGTCTAATCAGCCCCAGCATTTT. It codes for CASSHRRGSNQPQHF.

The rearrangement uses TRBV24-1 and TRBJ2-7; TRBD2 matches at 7 bases. The CDR3 loop spans 15 amino acids. Germline CDR1 reads KGHDR; CDR2 reads SFDVKD. Trimming at V came to 10 bases and at J to 5 bases, leaving 16 bases not matched to a gene. CDR3 amino acids: CATRSGGGEGNEQYF. The CDR3 DNA reads as TGTGCCACTCGCTCTGGCGGGGGAGAGGGGAACGAGCAGTACTTC.